This passage covers 29 T cell receptor beta chains from one sample sequenced in a study of tumor and adjacent non-tumor tissue in lung cancer. TCRbeta libraries were built with three rounds of nested PCR, modified from ARM-PCR. TCRdb re-called the multiplex PCR reads with MiXCR, one entry per CDR3 protein. Of almost 75,000 distinct CDR3 sequences in the sample, roughly 75% were seen once. No cell sorting was done before RNA was extracted from the tissue. The normal lung tissue was taken more than 3 cm from the tumor edge. The sample was distant non-tumor lung tissue. These receptor sequences come from a woman aged 45 to 65 with non-small cell lung cancer.

For this clonotype: A much more abundant neighbour one base away suggests this may be a read error. This chain connects TRBV6-1 to TRBJ2-1; 14 positions match TRBD2. This CDR3 is built from 18 residues. V shed 2 bases, J shed 9 bases, and the junction held 12 bases outside the gene matches. Germline assignment: CDR1 MNHNS and CDR2 SASEGT. For the CDR3, the DNA is TGTGCCAGCAGTGAAATAGGGACTAGCGGGAGATCGGCAAGTGAGCAGTTCTTC. Translated: CASSEIGTSGRSASEQFF.

In the case of this clonotype: Compared with germline, one end of the junction differs, possibly owing to a read error. The chain joins TRBV29-1 to TRBJ2-2; D is tentatively TRBD1 or TRBD2 (5 bases each). CDR3 length: 14 amino acids. Germline values: CDR1 SQVTM, CDR2 ANQGSEA. The CDR3 loop reads CSVSDKAHTRELFF. The CDR3, as DNA: TGCAGCGTTTCGGACAAGGCGCACACCAGGGAGCTGTTTTTC.

Points on this clonotype: A much larger clone is a single base away; this may be a read error. V is TRBV28 and J is TRBJ1-1, with a tentative D call TRBD1 (5 bases). The CDR3 length is 14 residues. V lost 3 bases, J lost 0 bases, and 8 bases lay in between. Looked up from germline, CDR1 is MDHEN and CDR2 is SYDVKM. The CDR3 is CASSLRQMNTEAFF. DNA of the CDR3: TGTGCCAGCAGTTTGCGACAGATGAACACTGAAGCTTTCTTT.

Turning to this clonotype: An end of the junction does not agree with germline; a read error may underlie this. The chain uses TRBV5-4 and TRBJ2-1, with TRBD2 matching over 11 bases. The CDR3 contains 15 residues. Germline V gene sequence: CDR1 SGHNT, CDR2 YYREEE (reference sequence). CDR3 in amino acids: CASRPGLADYDAQFF. CDR3 DNA sequence: TGTGCCAGCAGGCCGGGACTAGCGGATTACGATGCGCAGTTTTTC.

There are a few counts of this clonotype. The chain links TRBV10-3 to TRBJ1-5; TRBD1 is a possible D gene (6 bases). The CDR3 has 18 residues. V lost 2 bases and J 5 bases, leaving 22 bases between the germline ends. In germline, CDR1 is ENHRY, CDR2 SYGVKD. CDR3 in DNA: TGTGCCATCAGTGAGGCCGACTACAGGGCTGGCGGCGATCAGCCCCAGCATTTT. This gives the protein CAISEADYRAGGDQPQHF.

Comment on this clonotype: This may come from a read error, since a much larger clone is one base off. The CDR3 carries no conserved terminal phenylalanine or tryptophan, so it likely arises from a read error. This chain joins TRBV6-5 and TRBJ1-1, with 8 bases lining up with TRBD1. Germline V lookup: CDR1 MNHEY, CDR2 SVGAGI. The CDR3 contains 14 residues. Losses at the gene ends were 6 bases for V and 7 bases for J; bases not matched to a gene: 10. The CDR3 DNA is TGTGCCAGCAGAAAACGGACAGGGAAAGATGAAGCTTTCTCT. This codes for CASRKRTGKDEAFS.

This clonotype appeared many times. The chain links TRBV6-1 to TRBJ2-3, with 12 bases that match TRBD2. The length of the CDR3 is 15 residues. Germline-derived CDR1 and CDR2 are MNHNS and SASEGT. The V gene end was trimmed by 7 bases and the J gene end by 2 bases; junction bases not matched to a gene: 4. The CDR3 DNA reads as TGTGCCAGCAAGACTAGCGGGAGTTTCACAGATACGCAGTATTTT. Translating gives CASKTSGSFTDTQYF.

This clonotype was recorded only once. The junction does not match germline at one end; this may be a read error. The rearrangement joins TRBV10-3 to TRBJ2-2; tentatively, D is TRBD1 (5 bases). Germline loops: CDR1 ENHRY, CDR2 SYGVKD. The CDR3 has 14 amino acids. CDR3 DNA sequence: TGTGCCATAAGTGAGTCAATGGCAGAAGGGGAACTGTTTTTT. Translation: CAISESMAEGELFF.

A note on this clonotype: A clone one base away is much larger, so this may be a read error. The V gene is TRBV14, the J gene TRBJ1-4, with TRBD1 matching over 7 bases. The CDR3 totals 15 residues. Germline-derived CDR1 and CDR2 are SGHDN and FVKESK. In DNA, the CDR3 is TGTACCAGCAGCCAGACAGGGTCTAGGGGTGAAAAACTGTTTTTT. This sequence encodes CTSSQTGSRGEKLFF.

This clonotype appeared a few times. A much larger clone differs by one base, so this may be a read error. The chain combines TRBV4-1 with TRBJ1-6, with D possibly TRBD1 on 5 matching bases. Germline loops: CDR1 MGHRA, CDR2 YSYEKL. CDR3 size: 15 residues. CDR3 protein: CASNQVGAGNSPLHF. The CDR3 DNA reads TGCGCCAGCAACCAAGTAGGGGCAGGTAATTCACCCCTCCACTTT.

In the case of this clonotype: A much bigger clone sits one base away, suggesting this may be a read error. The chain combines TRBV6-5 with TRBJ2-1; 12 bases map to TRBD1. Losses at the gene ends were 5 bases for V and 9 bases for J; bases not matched to a gene: 11. The CDR3 is 16 residues long. Germline assignment: CDR1 MNHEY and CDR2 SVGAGI. The CDR3 nucleotides read TGTGCCAGCAGTCCCACGTGCGGGACAGGGGGCTCTGAGCAGTTCTTC. It is translated as CASSPTCGTGGSEQFF.

This clonotype was seen a few times. One base away lies a much larger clone, so this may be a sequencing read error. The genes are TRBV12-3 or TRBV12-4 and TRBJ1-6; the match to TRBD1 covers 7 bases. The CDR3 extends over 14 amino acids. With V trimmed by 6 bases and J by 7 bases, 6 bases remained unmatched. The CDR3 is CASSNRGSNSPLHF. DNA of the CDR3: TGTGCCAGCAGCAACAGGGGAAGCAATTCACCCCTCCACTTT.

This clonotype came up many times. This chain connects TRBV29-1 to TRBJ1-2; D gene ambiguous. This CDR3 region has 14 residues. Germline V gene lookup returns CDR1 SQVTM and CDR2 ANQGSEA. Trimming left V 3 bases short and J 1 base short, with 12 bases between. The CDR3 coding sequence is TGCAGCGTTGACAAGGCAGAGGATAACTATGGCTACACCTTC. This translates into CSVDKAEDNYGYTF.

To note about this clonotype: Its ends do not fully match the called genes, so a read error is possible. V is TRBV11-2 and J is TRBJ2-1, with 9 bases lining up with TRBD1. Germline assignment: CDR1 SGHAT and CDR2 FQNNGV. This CDR3 is 12 amino acids long. CDR3 sequence: CASSSRPTGGLF. CDR3 sequence (DNA): TGTGCCAGCAGCTCTAGGCCTACAGGGGGCCTCTTC. Full variable domain (rest looked up from reference TRBV11-2 and TRBJ2-1): EAGVAQSPRYKIIEKRQSVAFWCNPISGHATLYWYQQILGQGPKLLIQFQNNGVVDDSQLPKDRFSAERLKGVDSTLKIQPAKLEDSAVYLCASSSRPTGGLFGPGTRLTVL.

Turning to this clonotype: One junction end disagrees with the germline gene, perhaps due to a read error. The chain combines TRBV13 with TRBJ2-7, with 7 bases that match TRBD2. Germline CDR1 PRHDT, CDR2 FYEKMQ (reference sequence). CDR3 length: 14 amino acids. CDR3 in DNA: TGTGCCAGCAGCTTACGCGGGAGTAGGCACGAGCGGTACTTC. This codes for CASSLRGSRHERYF.

Points on this clonotype: At one end the junction does not follow the germline gene, possibly because of a read error. The J gene is TRBJ1-6, the V gene TRBV6-5; a weak D match, TRBD1 (5 bases). The CDR3 sequence is 14 residues long. CDR1 and CDR2 from the germline V gene are MNHEY and SVGAGI. The CDR3 sequence is CASKGLRFHSPPHF. CDR3 nucleotides: TGTGCCAGCAAGGGGCTCCGGTTCCATTCACCCCCCCACTTT.

Notes on this clonotype: One end of the junction does not line up with germline, which may come from a read error. The chain joins TRBV5-4 to TRBJ2-2, with D possibly called TRBD1 or TRBD2 (6 bases each). Germline CDR1 is SGHNT and CDR2 is YYREEE (reference sequence). The CDR3 length is 15 residues. CDR3 nucleotides: TGTGCCAGCATCACGGGGACCGAAGGTAGGGGGGAACTGTTTTTT. This translates into CASITGTEGRGELFF.

This chain joins TRBV20-1 and TRBJ2-3; the D is unclear. The CDR3 covers 16 residues. V was cut by 1 base and J by 5 bases, with 19 bases left in between. CDR1 and CDR2 (germline): DFQATT, SNEGSKA (reference sequence). The CDR3 region is CSARASQASTIDTQYF. The CDR3 coding sequence is TGCAGTGCTAGAGCCTCCCAGGCTAGTACGATAGATACGCAGTATTTT.

The rearrangement links TRBV12-3 or TRBV12-4 to TRBJ1-3; D is uncertain. V was trimmed by 10 bases and J by 1 base, leaving 11 bases between them. The CDR3 is 13 amino acids. CDR3 region: CAIQRTSGNTIYF. The DNA of the CDR3 is TGTGCCATTCAAAGGACGTCTGGAAACACCATATATTTT.

The V gene is TRBV28, the J gene TRBJ2-1; D unclear. From germline, CDR1 is MDHEN and CDR2 SYDVKM. V was clipped by 3 bases and J by 4 bases, with 22 bases between them. This CDR3 has 18 amino acids. The CDR3 coding sequence is TGTGCCAGCAGTTTTACTGATTTGAGGCCCCGTAGGTACAATGAGCAGTTCTTC. Protein product: CASSFTDLRPRRYNEQFF. Full variable domain (remainder filled in from reference TRBV28 and TRBJ2-1): DVKVTQSSRYLVKRTGEKVFLECVQDMDHENMFWYRQDPGLGLRLIYFSYDVKMKEKGDIPEGYSVSREKKERFSLILESASTNQTSMYLCASSFTDLRPRRYNEQFFGPGTRLTVL.

The V and J genes are TRBV20-1 and TRBJ2-7; no reliable D call. This CDR3 contains 14 residues. Germline-derived CDR1 and CDR2 are DFQATT and SNEGSKA (reference sequence). The CDR3 region is CTVSIAVGTYEQYF. In nucleotides, the CDR3 is TGCACTGTCAGTATAGCCGTGGGTACGTACGAGCAGTACTTC.

This clonotype occurred many times. The V and J genes are TRBV6-1 and TRBJ2-2; D call uncertain. This CDR3 has 13 residues. V shed 11 bases and J shed 1 base, with 11 bases lying between them. Germline V gene sequence: CDR1 MNHNS, CDR2 SASEGT. CDR3 sequence reads: CASSPRNTGELFF. CDR3 bases: TGTGCCTCCTCCCCGCGGAACACCGGGGAGCTGTTTTTT.

The rearrangement uses TRBV6-6 and TRBJ1-1; D is ambiguous. V was trimmed by 10 bases and J by 8 bases, leaving 17 bases between them. The CDR3 totals 12 residues. Per germline, CDR1 MNHNY and CDR2 SVGAGI (reference sequence). This chain's CDR3 is CAISLTGLEAFF. For the CDR3, the DNA is TGTGCCATCAGCCTCACTGGACTCGAAGCTTTCTTT.

As regards this clonotype: A read error is likely, as this CDR3 ends without the conserved phenylalanine or tryptophan. V usage is TRBV6-2 or TRBV6-3 and J usage is TRBJ2-7, with D possibly matching TRBD2 (5 bases). CDR3 size: 13 residues. Germline V gene lookup returns CDR1 MNHEY and CDR2 SVGEGT. CDR3 loop: CVSSRNHGDEQYS. The CDR3 DNA sequence: TGTGTCAGCAGCCGCAATCACGGGGACGAGCAGTACTCC.

This clonotype appeared many times. This chain links TRBV12-3 or TRBV12-4 with TRBJ2-1; D might be TRBD1 (6 bases). The CDR3 consists of 13 residues. Trimming removed 6 bases at V and 4 bases at J, with 10 bases between. CDR3 nucleotides: TGTGCCAGCAGGGGTCAGGGGTACAATGAGCAGTTCTTC. As protein: CASRGQGYNEQFF.

The V gene is TRBV4-3, the J gene TRBJ2-5, with D perhaps matching TRBD1 or TRBD2 (5 bases each). Germline lookup yields CDR1 LGHNA and CDR2 YSLEER. This CDR3 has 15 residues. The ends were cut back, 5 bases at V and 4 bases at J, with 17 bases in the middle. CDR3 nucleotide sequence: TGCGCCAGCAGCGAGGATGGGGGAGCGGTAGAGACCCAGTACTTC. It codes for CASSEDGGAVETQYF.

This clonotype was counted ten times or more. V gene TRBV12-3 or TRBV12-4 combines with J gene TRBJ2-1, with D possibly TRBD2 on 7 matching bases. This CDR3 spans 14 amino acids. V lost 3 bases to trimming and J lost 6 bases, with 12 bases between them. The CDR3 DNA follows: TGTGCCAGCAGTTTTGGGGGGGCGCCCAATGAGCAGTTCTTC. Its translation is CASSFGGAPNEQFF.

As for this clonotype: The junction departs from the called germline gene at one end, perhaps through a read error. The rearrangement links TRBV24-1 to TRBJ2-1; 7 bases map to TRBD2. Germline V CDR1 and CDR2: KGHDR, SFDVKD. The CDR3 spans 17 residues. The CDR3 reads CATSDLVSGSSYNEQFF. CDR3 DNA: TGTGCCACCAGTGATTTGGTTAGCGGGTCCTCCTATAATGAGCAGTTCTTC.

As regards this clonotype: A junction boundary mismatches the germline segment, possibly from a read error. V and J are TRBV5-5 and TRBJ2-1; 13 bases fit TRBD2. CDR3 size: 16 residues. CDR1 SGHKS and CDR2 YYEKEE come from the germline V gene (reference sequence). The CDR3 DNA follows: TGTGCCAGCAGGTTGGCCGGACTAGCGGGAGCCTATGAGCAGTTCTTC. It codes for CASRLAGLAGAYEQFF.